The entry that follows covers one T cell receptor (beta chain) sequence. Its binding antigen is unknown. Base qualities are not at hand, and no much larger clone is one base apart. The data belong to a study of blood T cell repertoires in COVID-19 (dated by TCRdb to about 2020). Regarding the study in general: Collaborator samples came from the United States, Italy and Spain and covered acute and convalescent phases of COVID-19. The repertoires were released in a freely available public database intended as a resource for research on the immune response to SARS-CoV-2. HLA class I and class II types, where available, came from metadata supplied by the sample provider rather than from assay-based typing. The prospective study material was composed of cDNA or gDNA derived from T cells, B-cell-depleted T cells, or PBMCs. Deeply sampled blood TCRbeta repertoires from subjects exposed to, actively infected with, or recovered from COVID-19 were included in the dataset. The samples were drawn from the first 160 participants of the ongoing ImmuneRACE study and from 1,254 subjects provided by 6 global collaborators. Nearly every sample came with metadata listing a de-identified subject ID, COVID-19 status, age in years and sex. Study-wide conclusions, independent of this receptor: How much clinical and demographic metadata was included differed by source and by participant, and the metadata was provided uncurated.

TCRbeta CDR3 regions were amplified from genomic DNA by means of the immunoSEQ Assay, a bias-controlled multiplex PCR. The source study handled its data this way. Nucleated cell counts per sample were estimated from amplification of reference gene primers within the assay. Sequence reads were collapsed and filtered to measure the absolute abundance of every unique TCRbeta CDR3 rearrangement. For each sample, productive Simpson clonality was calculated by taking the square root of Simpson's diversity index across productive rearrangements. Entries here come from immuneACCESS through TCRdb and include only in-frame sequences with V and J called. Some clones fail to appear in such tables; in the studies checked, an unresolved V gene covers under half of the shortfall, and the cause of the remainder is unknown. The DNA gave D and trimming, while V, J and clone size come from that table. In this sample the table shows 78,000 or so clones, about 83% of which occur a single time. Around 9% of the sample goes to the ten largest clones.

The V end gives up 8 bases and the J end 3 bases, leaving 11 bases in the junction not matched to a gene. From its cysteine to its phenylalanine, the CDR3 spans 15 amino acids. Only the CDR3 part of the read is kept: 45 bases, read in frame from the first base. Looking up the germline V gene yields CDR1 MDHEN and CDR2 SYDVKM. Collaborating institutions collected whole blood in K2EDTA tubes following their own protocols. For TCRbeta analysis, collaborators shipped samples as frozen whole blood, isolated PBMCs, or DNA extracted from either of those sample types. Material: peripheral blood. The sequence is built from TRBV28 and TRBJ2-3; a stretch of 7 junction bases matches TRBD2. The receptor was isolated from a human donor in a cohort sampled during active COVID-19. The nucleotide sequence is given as TGTGCCAGCGCCTCCCCGGGCGGGGGAACAGATACGCAGTATTTT. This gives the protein CASASPGGGTDTQYF.